This T cell receptor beta chain was observed in a study of CD8 T cells in ankylosing spondylitis. Study results and limitations: A number of the motif variants had already been described in reactive arthritis synovial fluid and blood. Peripheral blood held disease-linked clones only at relatively low frequency, and these were CD8+. Roughly eight highly homologous variants made up a TCR beta motif that seemed to typify ankylosing spondylitis blood.

Of note for this clonotype: Its specificity is unknown.

Quantitative barcoded 5'-RACE was used to prepare TCR beta libraries. MiXCR, run by TCRdb on the 5' RACE reads, gives a single entry per CDR3 protein. The repertoire has tens of thousands of distinct CDR3 sequences, about 6% of them found once; the top ten carry approximately 5%. V dropped 0 bases and J dropped 7; count of bases not matched to a gene: 6. Germline CDR1 is SNHLY and CDR2 is FYNNEI. The CDR3 totals 16 residues. The chain employs TRBV2 and TRBJ1-5; 10 nucleotides line up with TRBD1. This sequence was found in a male donor with ankylosing spondylitis. Specimen: synovial fluid, either unsorted or a sorted T cell fraction (not recorded which). The CDR3 region has the DNA TGTGCCAGCAGTGAAGCATGGGGACAGGGGAACCAGCCCCAGCATTTT. This encodes CASSEAWGQGNQPQHF.